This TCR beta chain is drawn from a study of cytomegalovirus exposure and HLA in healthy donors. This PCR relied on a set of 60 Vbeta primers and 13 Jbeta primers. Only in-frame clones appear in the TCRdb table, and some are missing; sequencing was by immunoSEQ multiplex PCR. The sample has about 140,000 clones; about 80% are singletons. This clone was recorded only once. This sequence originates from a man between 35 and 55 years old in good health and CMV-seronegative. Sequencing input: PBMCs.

CDR3 sequence reads: CASSVTSGGYNEQFF. CDR3 nucleotide sequence: TGTGCCAGCAGCGTAACTAGCGGGGGTTACAATGAGCAGTTCTTC. The chain links TRBV6-4 to TRBJ2-1; 11 nucleotides line up with TRBD2. The CDR3 covers 15 residues. V lost 6 bases to trimming and J lost 4 bases; unmatched junction nucleotides: 5. Germline lookup yields CDR1 MRHNA and CDR2 SNTAGT.